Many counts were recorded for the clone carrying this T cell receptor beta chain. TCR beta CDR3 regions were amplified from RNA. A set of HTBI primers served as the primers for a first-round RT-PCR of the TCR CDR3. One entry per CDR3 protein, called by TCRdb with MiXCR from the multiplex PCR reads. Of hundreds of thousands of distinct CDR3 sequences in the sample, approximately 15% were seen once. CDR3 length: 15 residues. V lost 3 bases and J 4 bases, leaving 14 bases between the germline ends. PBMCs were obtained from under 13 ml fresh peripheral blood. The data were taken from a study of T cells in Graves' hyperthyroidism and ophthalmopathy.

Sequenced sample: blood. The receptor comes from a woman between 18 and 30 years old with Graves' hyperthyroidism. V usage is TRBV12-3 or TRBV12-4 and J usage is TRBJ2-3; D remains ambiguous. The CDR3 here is CASSFSTLNADTQYF. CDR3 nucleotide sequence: TGTGCCAGCAGTTTTTCCACCCTCAACGCAGATACGCAGTATTTT.